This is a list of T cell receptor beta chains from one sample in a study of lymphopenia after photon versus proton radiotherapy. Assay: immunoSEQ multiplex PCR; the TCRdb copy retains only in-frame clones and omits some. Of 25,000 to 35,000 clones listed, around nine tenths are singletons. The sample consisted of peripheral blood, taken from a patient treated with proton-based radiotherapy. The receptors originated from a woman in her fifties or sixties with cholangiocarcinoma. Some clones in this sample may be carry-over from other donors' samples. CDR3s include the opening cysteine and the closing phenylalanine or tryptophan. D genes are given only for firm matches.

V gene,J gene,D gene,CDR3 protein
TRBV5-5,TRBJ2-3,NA,CASSLGWRDTQYF
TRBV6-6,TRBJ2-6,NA,CASRDRSGANVLTF
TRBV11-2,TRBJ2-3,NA,CASSLGRSTDTQYF
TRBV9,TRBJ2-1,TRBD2,CASSATGLAGFEQFF
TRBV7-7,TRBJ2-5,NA,CASRSTPGQETQYF
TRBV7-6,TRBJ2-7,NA,CASSLMDGSLYEQYF
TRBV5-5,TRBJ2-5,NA,CASSLAAQETQYF
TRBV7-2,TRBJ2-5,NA,CASSFTSYQETQYF
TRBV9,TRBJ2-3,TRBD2,CASSSRSGITDTQYF
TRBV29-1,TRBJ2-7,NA,CSVGGTLYEQYF
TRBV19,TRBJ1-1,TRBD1,CASSIVTGGGANEAFF
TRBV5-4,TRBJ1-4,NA,CASSPGGPGDEKLFF
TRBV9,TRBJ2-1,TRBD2,CASSVALAGVGEQFF
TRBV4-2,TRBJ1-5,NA,CASSRAGDSNQPQHF
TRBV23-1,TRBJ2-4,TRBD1,CASTLDRVLAKNIQYF
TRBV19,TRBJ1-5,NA,CASSLKTGVGNQPQHF
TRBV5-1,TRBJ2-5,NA,CASKASQETQYF
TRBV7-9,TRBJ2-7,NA,CASSLAPSVSYEQYF
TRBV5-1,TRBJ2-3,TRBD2,CASSSSGGTDTQYF
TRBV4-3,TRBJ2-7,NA,CASSQESGLGAVQYF
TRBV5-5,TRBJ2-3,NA,CASSLVHLSSTDTQYF
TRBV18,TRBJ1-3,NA,CASSPMGVRTGNTIYF
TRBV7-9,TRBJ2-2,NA,CASSYNTGELFF
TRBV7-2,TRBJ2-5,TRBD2,CASSLTSVQETQYF
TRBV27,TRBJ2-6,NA,CASRTVSSGANVLTF
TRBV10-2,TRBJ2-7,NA,CASSAGSYYEQYF
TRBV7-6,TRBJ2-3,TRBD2,CASSLLAGGPTDTQYF
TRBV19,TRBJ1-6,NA,CASSPRSRTYNSPLHF
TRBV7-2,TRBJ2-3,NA,CASSLANVPTDTQYF
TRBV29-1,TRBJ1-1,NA,CSVVQVGLNTEAFF
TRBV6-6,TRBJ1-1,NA,CASSYSGVPNTEAFF
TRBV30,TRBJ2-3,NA,CAWSSGRGDTQYF
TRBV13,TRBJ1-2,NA,CASSSFSSGYGYTF
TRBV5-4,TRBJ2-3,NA,CASSFYRDADTQYF
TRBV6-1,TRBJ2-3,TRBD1,CASNRQGQAKDTQYF
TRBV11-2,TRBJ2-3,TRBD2,CASSISGRPSYTQYF
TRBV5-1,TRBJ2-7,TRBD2,CASSWGPWTSDSYEQYF
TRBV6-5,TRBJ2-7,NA,CASSYPRDLRSYEQYF
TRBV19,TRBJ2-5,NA,CASSRGMWETQYF
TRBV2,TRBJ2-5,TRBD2,CASSVSGGGETQYF
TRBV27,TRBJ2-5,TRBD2,CASSPGLAGVLETQYF